These 18 T cell receptor beta chains were sequenced from one sample in a study of OX40 agonist ivuxolimab in advanced cancers. Only in-frame clones appear in the TCRdb table, and some are missing; sequencing was by immunoSEQ multiplex PCR. The data contain 30,000 to 45,000 clones, about 80% of them singletons. This specimen consisted of CD4+ or CD8+ T cells sorted from blood, obtained in a trial of the OX40 agonist ivuxolimab. These receptors all come from an adult with an advanced solid tumor such as melanoma, head and neck, liver or kidney cancer.

This clone appeared a few times. The CDR3 DNA reads as TGCGCCAGCAGCTTACCGGGACAGGAGAACTACGAGCAGTACTTC. It encodes CASSLPGQENYEQYF. The genes are TRBV5-1 and TRBJ2-7, with TRBD1 matching over 8 bases. This CDR3 is 15 amino acids long. Germline V CDR1 and CDR2: SGHRS, YFSETQ. V was pared by 2 bases and J by 3 bases, with 7 bases of the junction left unmatched.

The chain recombines TRBV14 with TRBJ2-1; 10 nucleotides line up with TRBD2. From germline, CDR1 is SGHDN and CDR2 FVKESK. V was clipped by 6 bases and J by 1 base; unmatched bases: 3. The CDR3 spans 15 residues. Here the CDR3 DNA reads TGTGCCAGCAGGCGGACTAGCGGTTCCTACAATGAGCAGTTCTTC. It is translated as CASRRTSGSYNEQFF.

The chain links TRBV2 to TRBJ2-5; possible D gene TRBD1, 6 bases. Germline values: CDR1 SNHLY, CDR2 FYNNEI. Trimming shortened V by 5 bases and J by 1 base, and 8 bases separated the two germline ends. The CDR3 runs to 13 residues. CDR3: CASSRTAQETQYF. The CDR3 DNA reads TGTGCCAGCAGTAGGACAGCCCAAGAGACCCAGTACTTC.

The count of this clone is one. Different DNA sequences within this sample yield the same CDR3. The chain recombines TRBV5-1 with TRBJ1-2; D unclear. Trimming took 0 bases from V and 2 from J, leaving 5 bases between them. The CDR3 loop spans 13 amino acids. Germline V lookup: CDR1 SGHRS, CDR2 YFSETQ. The DNA of the CDR3 is TGCGCCAGCAGCTTGGCGACGAACTATGGCTACACCTTC. As protein: CASSLATNYGYTF.

The chain joins TRBV5-1 to TRBJ2-7; unclear D gene. The germline CDR1 and CDR2 sequences are SGHRS and YFSETQ. V was pared by 4 bases and J by 3 bases, with 11 bases between. The CDR3 sequence is 13 residues long. CDR3 in amino acids: CASSPEPSYEQYV. CDR3 DNA: TGCGCCAGCAGCCCGGAGCCTAGCTACGAGCAGTACGTC.

The chain combines TRBV5-8 with TRBJ2-2, with D perhaps matching TRBD2 (7 bases). The V end lost 1 base, the J end lost 7 bases, and 14 bases lay between the germline ends. Per germline, CDR1 SGHTS and CDR2 YDEGEE. The CDR3 loop spans 15 amino acids. DNA of the CDR3: TGTGCCAGCAGCTTGCGGGGGGCGGTTGACGGGGAGCTGTTTTTT. Encoded protein: CASSLRGAVDGELFF.

The table lists this clone with a few counts. The chain carries TRBV9 and TRBJ1-6, with D possibly matching TRBD1 (6 bases). V lost 3 bases, J lost 5 bases, and 15 bases lay in between. Germline V gives CDR1 SGDLS, CDR2 YYNGEE. The CDR3 is made up of 16 amino acids. The CDR3 reads CASSEGGRVDNSPLHF. The CDR3 nucleotides read TGTGCCAGCAGCGAGGGGGGCAGGGTCGATAATTCACCCCTCCACTTT.

V is TRBV7-9 and J is TRBJ2-1; TRBD2 is a possible D gene (5 bases). Trimming took 5 bases from V and 9 from J, leaving 11 bases between them. The germline CDR1 and CDR2 sequences are SEHNR and FQNEAQ (reference sequence). This CDR3 region has 12 residues. CDR3: CASSLVRGEQFF. The CDR3 coding sequence is TGTGCCAGCAGCCTCGTTCGGGGTGAGCAGTTCTTC. Variable domain in full (rest from reference TRBV7-9 and TRBJ2-1): DTGVSQNPRHKITKRGQNVTFRCDPISEHNRLYWYRQTLGQGPEFLTYFQNEAQLEKSRLLSDRFSAERPKGSFSTLEIQRTEQGDSAMYLCASSLVRGEQFFGPGTRLTVL.

The table lists this clone with a few counts. The J gene is TRBJ2-1, the V gene TRBV19; a weak D match, TRBD1 (6 bases). With 3 bases removed from V and 2 bases from J, the gap between germline ends came to 20 bases. CDR3 length: 18 amino acids. From germline, CDR1 is LNHDA and CDR2 SQIVND (reference sequence). The CDR3 bases are TGTGCCAGTAGTATGTCGCCCCTACAGGGATGGACCTACAATGAGCAGTTCTTC. Amino acids: CASSMSPLQGWTYNEQFF.

The chain joins TRBV4-1 to TRBJ2-2, with unresolved D. Germline V gene lookup returns CDR1 MGHRA and CDR2 YSYEKL. V lost 1 base and J 1 base, leaving 10 bases between the germline ends. The CDR3 loop spans 16 amino acids. The CDR3 loop reads CASSQANLMNTGELFF. CDR3 nucleotides: TGCGCCAGCAGCCAAGCTAATCTAATGAACACCGGGGAGCTGTTTTTT.

This chain connects TRBV11-1 to TRBJ2-1, with D maybe TRBD1 (6 bases). Germline V gene lookup returns CDR1 SGHAT and CDR2 FQDESV (reference sequence). This CDR3 is 15 amino acids long. V gave up 5 bases and J gave up 2 bases, with 13 bases separating them. CDR3 protein: CASSPGVVTYNEQFF. In nucleotides, the CDR3 is TGTGCCAGCAGCCCAGGGGTTGTGACCTACAATGAGCAGTTCTTC.

The chain combines TRBV11-2 with TRBJ1-5, with TRBD1 matching over 8 bases. Germline assignment: CDR1 SGHAT and CDR2 FQNNGV. This CDR3 comprises 15 residues. V lost 5 bases and J lost 1; bases outside the gene matches: 4. In DNA, the CDR3 is TGTGCCAGCAGCCCAGGGGGCATCAGCAATCAGCCCCAGCATTTT. Translating gives CASSPGGISNQPQHF.

The CDR3: CASSLSGIYQPQHF. The DNA of the CDR3 is TGTGCCAGCAGTTTATCCGGGATTTATCAGCCCCAGCATTTT. V and J are TRBV28 and TRBJ1-5; D remains unclear. The V end lost 1 base, the J end lost 5 bases, and 9 bases lay between the germline ends. The V gene's germline CDR1 is MDHEN and CDR2 SYDVKM. The CDR3 is 14 residues long.

V usage is TRBV5-1 and J usage is TRBJ2-3; no firm D call. Germline V gives CDR1 SGHRS, CDR2 YFSETQ. The V and J ends lost 5 bases and 3 bases respectively, with 22 bases between them. The CDR3 has 17 residues. DNA for the CDR3: TGCGCCAGCAGTCCCGACGCCTCGGCTCGAGGTACAGATACGCAGTATTTT. Amino acid sequence: CASSPDASARGTDTQYF. Full variable domain (outside the CDR3, taken from reference TRBV5-1 and TRBJ2-3): KAGVTQTPRYLIKTRGQQVTLSCSPISGHRSVSWYQQTPGQGLQFLFEYFSETQRNKGNFPGRFSGRQFSNSRSEMNVSTLELGDSALYLCASSPDASARGTDTQYFGPGTRLTVL.

The sample holds one count of this clone. The V call is TRBV29-1, the J call TRBJ1-1, with a weak D call TRBD1 (6 bases). The CDR3 is 14 amino acids. The germline gives CDR1 SQVTM, CDR2 ANQGSEA. V was shortened by 7 bases and J by 0 bases, with 15 bases between the two germline ends. CDR3 in amino acids: CSALYRAMNTEAFF. The CDR3 DNA reads TGCAGCGCCCTGTACAGGGCCATGAACACTGAAGCTTTCTTT.

The genes are TRBV5-5 and TRBJ1-1, with unresolved D. This CDR3 has 14 amino acids. Germline V CDR1 and CDR2: SGHKS, YYEKEE (reference sequence). V was clipped by 2 bases and J by 4 bases, with 12 bases between them. CDR3 sequence (DNA): TGTGCCAGCAGCTTTGAAGGGTCCCCCACTGAAGCTTTCTTT. Its translation is CASSFEGSPTEAFF.

The chain combines TRBV7-9 with TRBJ2-3, with TRBD2 as a possible D gene (6 bases). The length of the CDR3 is 16 residues. Germline lookup yields CDR1 SEHNR and CDR2 FQNEAQ (reference sequence). V lost 1 base, J lost 1 base, and 12 bases lay in between. The chain's CDR3 is CASSLDRRGGTDTQYF. CDR3 nucleotide sequence: TGTGCCAGCAGCTTAGATCGGCGGGGTGGCACAGATACGCAGTATTTT.

In DNA, the CDR3 is TGTGCCAGCAGTGAAAAGAAGACGGACACCATATATTTT. Its translation is CASSEKKTDTIYF. This chain uses TRBV6-1 with TRBJ1-3; no clear D. Germline V gene data show CDR1 as MNHNS and CDR2 as SASEGT. V lost 2 bases and J 8 bases, leaving 10 bases between the germline ends. The CDR3 runs to 13 residues.